This passage covers 8 T cell receptor beta chains from one sample sequenced in a study of cytomegalovirus exposure and HLA in healthy donors. The PCR was carried out with 60 Vbeta primers and 13 Jbeta primers. TCRdb keeps only in-frame clones here, not all; method: immunoSEQ multiplex PCR. The table has about 160,000 clones, about 84% seen once; the top ten hold approximately 1.2%. The sequenced sample consisted of PBMCs. The receptors were gathered from a man in his fifties or sixties in good health and CMV-seropositive.

The chain recombines TRBV30 with TRBJ1-5; weak D call: TRBD1 (6 bases). Trimming removed 3 bases at V and 4 bases at J, with 16 bases between. The CDR3 length is 15 residues. From germline, CDR1 is GTSNPN and CDR2 SVGIG (reference sequence). As DNA, the CDR3 is TGTGCCTGGAGCCCCGGGCAGGGGATAAATCAGCCCCAGCATTTT. Translating it yields CAWSPGQGINQPQHF.

Concerning this clone itself: The junction departs from germline at one end; a sequencing error may be responsible. Other nucleotide sequences in the sample specify the same CDR3. V and J are TRBV13 and TRBJ2-7, with 7 bases aligning to TRBD1. The CDR3 spans 14 residues. Looked up from germline, CDR1 is PRHDT and CDR2 is FYEKMQ (reference sequence). CDR3 in amino acids: CASSFGTALHEQYF. CDR3 sequence (DNA): TGTGCCAGCAGCTTCGGGACAGCGTTACACGAGCAGTATTTC.

This clone was recorded once. The V and J genes are TRBV7-2 and TRBJ2-1; perhaps TRBD1 as D (5 bases). V lost 8 bases, J lost 4 bases, and 24 bases lay in between. Germline lookup yields CDR1 SGHTA and CDR2 FQGNSA. This CDR3 contains 17 residues. DNA of the CDR3: TGTGCCAGCCCTCCAGCTGACTGGGGCTTACCGTACAATGAGCAGTTCTTC. Its protein is CASPPADWGLPYNEQFF.

Written as DNA, the CDR3 is TGTGCCTGGAGTGCCCGGGACAGGGGATTTGGGAACACCATATATTTT. Translation: CAWSARDRGFGNTIYF. The rearrangement links TRBV30 to TRBJ1-3; 10 bases are a match to TRBD1. Germline CDR1 is GTSNPN and CDR2 is SVGIG (reference sequence). The length of the CDR3 is 16 residues. After removal of 1 base from V and 7 bases from J, the junction contained 10 bases not matched to a gene.

This chain joins TRBV5-4 and TRBJ2-7, with D possibly being TRBD2 (5 bases). This CDR3 region has 12 residues. Germline CDR1 and CDR2: SGHNT and YYREEE (reference sequence). V was pared by 1 base and J by 6 bases, with 8 bases between. As DNA, the CDR3 is TGTGCCAGCAGCTTGTTCCGGGGCGAGCAGTACTTC. This encodes CASSLFRGEQYF.

V is TRBV9 and J is TRBJ2-1, with D perhaps TRBD2 (7 bases). Trimming took 3 bases from V and 4 from J, leaving 17 bases between them. The CDR3 loop spans 16 amino acids. Germline CDR1 and CDR2: SGDLS and YYNGEE. The CDR3 region is CASSASWGGGYNEQFF. The CDR3 DNA follows: TGTGCCAGCAGCGCCAGCTGGGGGGGCGGATACAATGAGCAGTTCTTC. The whole variable domain, remainder taken from reference TRBV9 and TRBJ2-1, is DSGVTQTPKHLITATGQRVTLRCSPRSGDLSVYWYQQSLDQGLQFLIQYYNGEERAKGNILERFSAQQFPDLHSELNLSSLELGDSALYFCASSASWGGGYNEQFFGPGTRLTVL.

This clone has just one count. This chain connects TRBV4-2 to TRBJ1-1, with 8 bases aligning to TRBD1. V lost 8 bases to trimming and J lost 1 base; unmatched junction nucleotides: 6. The CDR3 is 14 residues long. The V gene's germline CDR1 is LGHNA and CDR2 YNFKEQ. The CDR3 region has the DNA TGTGCCAGCCACTACGACAGGGGGAACACTGAAGCTTTCTTT. Translating gives CASHYDRGNTEAFF.

The chain is built from TRBV7-8 and TRBJ2-3; 8 bases agree with TRBD1. The V gene end was trimmed by 5 bases and the J gene end by 5 bases; junction bases not matched to a gene: 6. The CDR3 runs 14 residues. Germline CDR1 reads SGHVS; CDR2 reads FQNEAQ. The CDR3 sequence is CASSPDRAIDTQYF. For the CDR3, the DNA is TGTGCCAGCAGCCCGGACAGGGCGATAGATACGCAGTATTTT.